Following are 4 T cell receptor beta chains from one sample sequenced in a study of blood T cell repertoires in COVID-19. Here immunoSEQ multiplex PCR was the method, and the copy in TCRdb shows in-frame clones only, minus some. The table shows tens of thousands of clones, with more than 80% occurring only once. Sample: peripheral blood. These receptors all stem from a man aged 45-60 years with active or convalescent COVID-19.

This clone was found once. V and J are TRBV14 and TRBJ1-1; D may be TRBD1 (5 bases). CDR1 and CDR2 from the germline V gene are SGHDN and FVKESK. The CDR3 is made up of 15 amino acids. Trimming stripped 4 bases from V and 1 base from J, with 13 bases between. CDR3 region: CASSRGGSQNTEAFF. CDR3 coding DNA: TGTGCCAGCAGCCGGGGGGGTTCCCAGAACACTGAAGCTTTCTTT. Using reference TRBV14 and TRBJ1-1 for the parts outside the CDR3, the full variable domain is EAGVTQFPSHSVIEKGQTVTLRCDPISGHDNLYWYRRVMGKEIKFLLHFVKESKQDESGMPNNRFLAERTGGTYSTLKVQPAELEDSGVYFCASSRGGSQNTEAFFGQGTRLTVV.

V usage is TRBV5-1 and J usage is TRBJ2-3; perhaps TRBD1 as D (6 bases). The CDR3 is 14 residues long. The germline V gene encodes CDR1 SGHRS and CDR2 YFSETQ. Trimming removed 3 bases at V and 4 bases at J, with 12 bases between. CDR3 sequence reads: CASSSAGDSDTQYF. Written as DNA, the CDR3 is TGCGCCAGCAGCTCTGCAGGGGATTCAGATACGCAGTATTTT.

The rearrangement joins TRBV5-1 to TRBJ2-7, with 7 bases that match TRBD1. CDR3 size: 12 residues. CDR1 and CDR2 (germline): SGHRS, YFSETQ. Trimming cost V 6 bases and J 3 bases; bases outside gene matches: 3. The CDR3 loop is CASNRGDYEQYF. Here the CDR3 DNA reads TGCGCCAGCAACAGGGGCGACTACGAGCAGTACTTC.

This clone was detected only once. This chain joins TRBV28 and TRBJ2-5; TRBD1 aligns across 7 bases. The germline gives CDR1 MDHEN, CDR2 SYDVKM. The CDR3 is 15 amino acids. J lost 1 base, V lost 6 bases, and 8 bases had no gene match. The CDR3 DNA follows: TGTGCCAGCAGACCCACAGGGGCACTCCAAGAGACCCAGTACTTC. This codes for CASRPTGALQETQYF.